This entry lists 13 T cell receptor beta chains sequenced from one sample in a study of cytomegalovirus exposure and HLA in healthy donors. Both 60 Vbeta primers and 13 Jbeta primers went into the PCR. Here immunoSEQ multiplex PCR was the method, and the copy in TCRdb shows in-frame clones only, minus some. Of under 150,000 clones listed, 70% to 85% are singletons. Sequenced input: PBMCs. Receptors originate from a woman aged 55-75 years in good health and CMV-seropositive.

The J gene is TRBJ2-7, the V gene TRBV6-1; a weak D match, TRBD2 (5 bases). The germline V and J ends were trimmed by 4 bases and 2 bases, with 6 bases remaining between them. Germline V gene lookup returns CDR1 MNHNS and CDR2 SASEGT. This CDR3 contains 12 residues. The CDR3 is CASSAGTYEQYF. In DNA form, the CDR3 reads TGTGCCAGCAGTGCCGGGACCTACGAGCAGTACTTC.

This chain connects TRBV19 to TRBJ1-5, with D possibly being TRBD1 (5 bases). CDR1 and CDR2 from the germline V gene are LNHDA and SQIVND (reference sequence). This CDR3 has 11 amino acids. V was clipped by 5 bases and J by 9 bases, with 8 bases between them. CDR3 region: CASSPGGPQHF. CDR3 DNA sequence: TGTGCCAGTAGTCCCGGGGGGCCCCAGCATTTT.

This CDR3 is CASSYRTGAISYEQYF. The DNA of the CDR3 is TGTGCCAGCAGTTACCGGACAGGGGCGATCTCCTACGAGCAGTACTTC. The chain links TRBV6-5 to TRBJ2-7; 9 bases fit TRBD1. The junction had 5 bases not matched to a gene; V was cut back by 2 bases and J by 0 bases. This CDR3 has 16 residues. The germline V gene encodes CDR1 MNHEY and CDR2 SVGAGI.

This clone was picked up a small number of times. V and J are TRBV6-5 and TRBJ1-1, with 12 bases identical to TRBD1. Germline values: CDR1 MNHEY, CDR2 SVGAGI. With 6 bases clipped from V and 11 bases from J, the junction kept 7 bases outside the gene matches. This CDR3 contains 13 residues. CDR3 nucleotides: TGTGCCAGCAGCTCCGGGACAGGGGGCTACGCTTTCTTT. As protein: CASSSGTGGYAFF.

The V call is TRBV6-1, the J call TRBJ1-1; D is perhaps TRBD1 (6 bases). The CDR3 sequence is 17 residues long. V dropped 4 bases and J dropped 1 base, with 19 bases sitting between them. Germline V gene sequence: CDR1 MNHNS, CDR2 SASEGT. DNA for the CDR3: TGTGCCAGCAGTGGCCTACAGGGTAGAGAGGCGAACACTGAAGCTTTCTTT. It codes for CASSGLQGREANTEAFF.

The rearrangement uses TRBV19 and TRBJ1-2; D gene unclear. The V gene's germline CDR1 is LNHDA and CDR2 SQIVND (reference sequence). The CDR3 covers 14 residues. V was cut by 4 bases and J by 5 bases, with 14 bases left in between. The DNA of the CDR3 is TGTGCCAGTAGTAGCCTGACACCGCTATATGGCTACACCTTC. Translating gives CASSSLTPLYGYTF.

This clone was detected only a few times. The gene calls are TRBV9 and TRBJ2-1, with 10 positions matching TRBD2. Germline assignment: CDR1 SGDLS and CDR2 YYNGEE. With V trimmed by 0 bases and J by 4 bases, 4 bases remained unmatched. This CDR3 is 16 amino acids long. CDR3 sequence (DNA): TGTGCCAGCAGCGTAGCTGAGCGGGGGGGTTACAATGAGCAGTTCTTC. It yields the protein CASSVAERGGYNEQFF. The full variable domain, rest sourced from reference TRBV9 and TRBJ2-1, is DSGVTQTPKHLITATGQRVTLRCSPRSGDLSVYWYQQSLDQGLQFLIQYYNGEERAKGNILERFSAQQFPDLHSELNLSSLELGDSALYFCASSVAERGGYNEQFFGPGTRLTVL.

The CDR3, as DNA: TGTGCCAGCAGCTTAGCGCCGACAGCCCAAGAGACCCAGTACTTC. Encoded protein: CASSLAPTAQETQYF. The chain recombines TRBV7-8 with TRBJ2-5; D is possibly TRBD1 (5 bases). V was pared by 0 bases and J by 1 base, with 9 bases between. Germline CDR1 and CDR2: SGHVS and FQNEAQ. The CDR3 length is 15 residues.

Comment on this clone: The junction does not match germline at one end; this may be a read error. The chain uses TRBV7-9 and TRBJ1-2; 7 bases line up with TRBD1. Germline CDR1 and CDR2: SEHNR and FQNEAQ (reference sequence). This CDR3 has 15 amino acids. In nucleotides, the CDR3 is TGTTCCAGCAGCCGCGAGGGGGCCCTGGGCTATGGCTACACCTTC. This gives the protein CSSSREGALGYGYTF.

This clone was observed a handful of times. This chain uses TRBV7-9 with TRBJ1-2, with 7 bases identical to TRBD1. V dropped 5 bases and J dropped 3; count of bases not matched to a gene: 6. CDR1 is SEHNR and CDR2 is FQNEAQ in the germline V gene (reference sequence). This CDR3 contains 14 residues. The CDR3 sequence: CASSLDREDYGYTF. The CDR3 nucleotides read TGTGCCAGCAGCCTTGACAGGGAGGACTATGGCTACACCTTC.

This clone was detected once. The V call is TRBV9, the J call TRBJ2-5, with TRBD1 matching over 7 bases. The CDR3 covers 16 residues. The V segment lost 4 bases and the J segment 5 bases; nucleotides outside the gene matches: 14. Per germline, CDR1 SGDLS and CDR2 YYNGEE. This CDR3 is CASSSTPTGVGETQYF. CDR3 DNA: TGTGCCAGCAGCTCCACTCCCACAGGGGTAGGGGAGACCCAGTACTTC. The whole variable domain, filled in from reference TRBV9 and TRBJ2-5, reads DSGVTQTPKHLITATGQRVTLRCSPRSGDLSVYWYQQSLDQGLQFLIQYYNGEERAKGNILERFSAQQFPDLHSELNLSSLELGDSALYFCASSSTPTGVGETQYFGPGTRLLVL.

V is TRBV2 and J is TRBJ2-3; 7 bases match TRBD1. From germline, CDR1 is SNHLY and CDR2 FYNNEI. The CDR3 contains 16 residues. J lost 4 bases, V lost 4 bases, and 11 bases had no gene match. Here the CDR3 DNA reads TGTGCCAGCAGTGGACCCACAGGGGACAACCCAGATACGCAGTATTTT. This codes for CASSGPTGDNPDTQYF.

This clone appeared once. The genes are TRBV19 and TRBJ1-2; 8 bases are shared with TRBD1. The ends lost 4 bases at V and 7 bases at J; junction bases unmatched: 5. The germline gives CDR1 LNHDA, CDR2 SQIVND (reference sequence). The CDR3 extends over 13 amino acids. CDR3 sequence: CASSTGQGAGYTF. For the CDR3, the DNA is TGTGCCAGTAGTACAGGACAGGGTGCTGGCTACACCTTC.